The 3 T cell receptor beta chains below come from one sample, sequenced in a study of T-cell reconstitution after alpha-beta-depleted transplantation in children. Researchers prepared the TCRbeta library using unique molecular identifiers, the study reports. TCRdb reanalysed the PCR reads using MiXCR and keeps one entry per CDR3 protein. Of about 980,000 distinct CDR3 sequences listed, 25% to 30% are singletons. The sample here was PBMCs, mostly from graft donor cells, taken 360 days after TCRalphabeta/CD19-depleted stem cell transplant. Every receptor here comes from a boy younger than two who had a stem cell transplant for SCID, so the T cells may come from the graft donor.

The V gene is TRBV12-3 or TRBV12-4, the J gene TRBJ2-3; 12 positions match TRBD1. Losses at the gene ends were 6 bases for V and 6 bases for J; bases not matched to a gene: 7. CDR3 length: 15 residues. CDR3 in DNA: TGTGCCAGCAGGGTAGGGACAGGGGGCGCGGATACGCAGTATTTT. Protein: CASRVGTGGADTQYF.

Here the CDR3 DNA reads TGTGCCAGCAGCCGAGACCTAGCGGCGAACACCGGGGAGCTGTTTTTT. It specifies CASSRDLAANTGELFF. The chain joins TRBV3-1 to TRBJ2-2; 7 bases are a match to TRBD2. This CDR3 contains 16 residues. The V gene end was trimmed by 4 bases and the J gene end by 0 bases; junction bases not matched to a gene: 5. Germline CDR1 LGHDT, CDR2 YNNKEL (reference sequence).

This clonotype was seen only a few times. CDR3 sequence (DNA): TGTGCCAGCAGCACTCGGGGGGATAGCAATCAGCCCCAGCATTTT. Its translation: CASSTRGDSNQPQHF. This chain uses TRBV7-2 with TRBJ1-5, with D maybe TRBD1 (5 bases). The V and J ends lost 5 bases and 0 bases respectively, with 11 bases between them. This CDR3 region has 15 residues. Per the germline V gene, CDR1 is SGHTA and CDR2 is FQGNSA.